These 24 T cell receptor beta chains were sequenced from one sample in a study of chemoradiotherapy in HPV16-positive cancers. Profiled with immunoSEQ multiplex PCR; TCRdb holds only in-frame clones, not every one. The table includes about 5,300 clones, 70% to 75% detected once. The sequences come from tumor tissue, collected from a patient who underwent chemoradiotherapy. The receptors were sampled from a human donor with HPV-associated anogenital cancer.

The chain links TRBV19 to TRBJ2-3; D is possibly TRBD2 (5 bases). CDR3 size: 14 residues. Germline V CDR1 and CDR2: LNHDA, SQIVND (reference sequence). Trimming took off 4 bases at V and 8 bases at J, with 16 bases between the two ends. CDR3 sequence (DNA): TGTGCCAGTAGTACAACCGGGGATCAAAGTACGCAGTATTTT. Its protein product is CASSTTGDQSTQYF.

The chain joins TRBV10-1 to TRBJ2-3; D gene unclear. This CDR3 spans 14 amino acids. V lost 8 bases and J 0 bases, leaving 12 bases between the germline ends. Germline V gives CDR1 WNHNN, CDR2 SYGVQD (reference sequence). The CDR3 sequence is CASCQLPSTDTQYF. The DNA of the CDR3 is TGCGCCAGCTGCCAGCTCCCTAGCACAGATACGCAGTATTTT.

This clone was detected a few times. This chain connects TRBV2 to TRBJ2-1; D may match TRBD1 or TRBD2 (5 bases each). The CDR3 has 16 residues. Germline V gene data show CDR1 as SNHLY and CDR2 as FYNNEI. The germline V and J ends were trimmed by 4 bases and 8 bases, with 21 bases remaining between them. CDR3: CASSAELITGPYEQFF. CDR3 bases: TGTGCCAGCAGTGCGGAACTGATAACGGGGCCGTATGAGCAGTTCTTC. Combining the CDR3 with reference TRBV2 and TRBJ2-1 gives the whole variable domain EPEVTQTPSHQVTQMGQEVILRCVPISNHLYFYWYRQILGQKVEFLVSFYNNEISEKSEIFDDQFSVERPDGSNFTLKIRSTKLEDSAMYFCASSAELITGPYEQFFGPGTRLTVL.

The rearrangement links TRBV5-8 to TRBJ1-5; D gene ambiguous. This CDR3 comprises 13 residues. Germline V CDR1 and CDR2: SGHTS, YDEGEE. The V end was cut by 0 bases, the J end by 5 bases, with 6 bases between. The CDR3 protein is CASSLGGYQPQHF. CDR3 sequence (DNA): TGTGCCAGCAGCTTGGGGGGTTATCAGCCCCAGCATTTT.

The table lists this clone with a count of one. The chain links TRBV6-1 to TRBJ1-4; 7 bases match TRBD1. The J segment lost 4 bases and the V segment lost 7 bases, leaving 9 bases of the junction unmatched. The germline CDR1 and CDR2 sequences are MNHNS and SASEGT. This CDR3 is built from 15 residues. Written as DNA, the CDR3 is TGTGCCAGCACCCTCGGACAGGCGATTAATGAAAAACTGTTTTTT. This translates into CASTLGQAINEKLFF.

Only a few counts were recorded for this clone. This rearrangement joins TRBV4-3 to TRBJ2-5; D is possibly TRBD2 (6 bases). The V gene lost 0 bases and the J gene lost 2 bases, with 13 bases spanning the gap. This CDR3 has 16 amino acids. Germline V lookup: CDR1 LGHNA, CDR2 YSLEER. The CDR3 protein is CASSQDLRGTQETQYF. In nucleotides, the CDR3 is TGCGCCAGCAGCCAAGATCTTCGAGGGACTCAAGAGACCCAGTACTTC.

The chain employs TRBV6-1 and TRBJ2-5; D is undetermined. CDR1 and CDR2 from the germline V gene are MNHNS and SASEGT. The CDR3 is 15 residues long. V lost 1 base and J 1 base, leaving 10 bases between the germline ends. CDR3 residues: CASSEVLGTQETQYF. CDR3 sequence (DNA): TGTGCCAGCAGTGAAGTTCTGGGAACCCAAGAGACCCAGTACTTC.

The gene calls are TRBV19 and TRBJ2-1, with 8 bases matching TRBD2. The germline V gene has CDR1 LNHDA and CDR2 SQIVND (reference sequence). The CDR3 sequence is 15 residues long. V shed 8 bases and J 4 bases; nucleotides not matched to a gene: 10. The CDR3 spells CASRDREGLYNEQFF. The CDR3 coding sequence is TGTGCCAGTCGGGATCGGGAGGGCCTTTACAATGAGCAGTTCTTC. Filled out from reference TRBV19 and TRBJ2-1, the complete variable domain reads DGGITQSPKYLFRKEGQNVTLSCEQNLNHDAMYWYRQDPGQGLRLIYYSQIVNDFQKGDIAEGYSVSREKKESFPLTVTSAQKNPTAFYLCASRDREGLYNEQFFGPGTRLTVL.

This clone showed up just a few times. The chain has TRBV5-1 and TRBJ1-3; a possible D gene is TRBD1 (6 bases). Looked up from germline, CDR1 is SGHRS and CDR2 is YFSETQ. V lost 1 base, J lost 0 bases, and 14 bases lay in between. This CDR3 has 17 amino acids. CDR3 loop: CASSLSQLGASGNTIYF. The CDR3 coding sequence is TGCGCCAGCAGCTTGAGTCAACTGGGGGCCTCTGGAAACACCATATATTTT.

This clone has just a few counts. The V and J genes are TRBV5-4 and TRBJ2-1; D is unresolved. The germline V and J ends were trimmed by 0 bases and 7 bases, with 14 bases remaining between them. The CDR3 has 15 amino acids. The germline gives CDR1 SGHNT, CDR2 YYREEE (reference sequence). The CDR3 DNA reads TGTGCCAGCAGCTTGGGACTCCCCTTGGATAATGAGCAGTTCTTC. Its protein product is CASSLGLPLDNEQFF.

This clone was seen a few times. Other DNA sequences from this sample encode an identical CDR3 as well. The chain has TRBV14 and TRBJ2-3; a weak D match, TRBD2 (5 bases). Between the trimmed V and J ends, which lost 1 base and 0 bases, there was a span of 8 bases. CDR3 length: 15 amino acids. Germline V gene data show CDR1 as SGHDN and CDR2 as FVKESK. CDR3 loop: CASSQVRGSTDTQYF. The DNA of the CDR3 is TGTGCCAGCAGCCAAGTGCGCGGGAGCACAGATACGCAGTATTTT.

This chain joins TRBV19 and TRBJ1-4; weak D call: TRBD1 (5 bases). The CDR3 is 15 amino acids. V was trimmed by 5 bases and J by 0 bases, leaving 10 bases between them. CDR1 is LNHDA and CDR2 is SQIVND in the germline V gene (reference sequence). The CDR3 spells CASSPGTATNEKLFF. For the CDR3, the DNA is TGTGCCAGTAGTCCCGGGACGGCAACTAATGAAAAACTGTTTTTT.

Here the CDR3 reads CASSLEGGPSVSEQFF. The CDR3 bases are TGTGCCAGCAGCTTAGAGGGGGGGCCATCAGTTTCGGAGCAGTTCTTC. The chain joins TRBV7-9 to TRBJ2-1; weak D call: TRBD2 (7 bases). This CDR3 spans 16 amino acids. CDR1 SEHNR and CDR2 FQNEAQ come from the germline V gene (reference sequence). Trimming shortened V by 1 base and J by 10 bases, and 20 bases separated the two germline ends.

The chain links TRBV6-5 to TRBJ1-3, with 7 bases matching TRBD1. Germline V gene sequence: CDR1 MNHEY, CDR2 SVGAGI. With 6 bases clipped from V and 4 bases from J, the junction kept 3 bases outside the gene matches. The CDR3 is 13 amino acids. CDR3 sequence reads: CASRTGSGNTIYF. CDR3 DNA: TGTGCCAGCAGGACAGGGTCCGGAAACACCATATATTTT.

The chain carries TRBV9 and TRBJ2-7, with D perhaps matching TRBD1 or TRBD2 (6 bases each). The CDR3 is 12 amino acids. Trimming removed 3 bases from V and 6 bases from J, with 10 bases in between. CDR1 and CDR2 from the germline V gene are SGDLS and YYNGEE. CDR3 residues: CASSGGGLEQYF. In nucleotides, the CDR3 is TGTGCCAGCAGCGGAGGGGGGCTCGAGCAGTACTTC.

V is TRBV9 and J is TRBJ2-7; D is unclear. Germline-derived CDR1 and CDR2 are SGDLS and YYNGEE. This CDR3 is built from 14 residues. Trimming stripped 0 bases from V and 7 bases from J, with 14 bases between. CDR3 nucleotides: TGTGCCAGCAGCGTAGCTCCGTTGGATGGGGAGCAGTACTTC. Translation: CASSVAPLDGEQYF.

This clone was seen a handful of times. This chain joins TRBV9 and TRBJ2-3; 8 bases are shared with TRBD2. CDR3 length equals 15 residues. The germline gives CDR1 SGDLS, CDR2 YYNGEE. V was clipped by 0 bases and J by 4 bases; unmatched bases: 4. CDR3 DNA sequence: TGTGCCAGCAGCGTAGTGGGACTAGATCCAGATACGCAGTATTTT. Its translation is CASSVVGLDPDTQYF. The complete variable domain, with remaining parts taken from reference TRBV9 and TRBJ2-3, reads DSGVTQTPKHLITATGQRVTLRCSPRSGDLSVYWYQQSLDQGLQFLIQYYNGEERAKGNILERFSAQQFPDLHSELNLSSLELGDSALYFCASSVVGLDPDTQYFGPGTRLTVL.

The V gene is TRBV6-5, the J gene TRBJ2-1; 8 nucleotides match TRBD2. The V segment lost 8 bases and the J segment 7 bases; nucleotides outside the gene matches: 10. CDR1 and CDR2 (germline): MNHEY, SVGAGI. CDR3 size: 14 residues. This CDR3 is CASGLVGGRNEQFF. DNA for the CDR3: TGTGCCAGCGGCCTCGTCGGCGGGAGGAATGAGCAGTTCTTC.

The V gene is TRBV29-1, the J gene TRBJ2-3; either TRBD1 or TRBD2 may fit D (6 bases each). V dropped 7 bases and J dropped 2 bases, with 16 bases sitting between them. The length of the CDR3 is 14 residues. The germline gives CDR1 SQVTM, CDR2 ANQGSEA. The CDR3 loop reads CSERGAGLTDTQYF. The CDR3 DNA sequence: TGCAGCGAAAGGGGGGCAGGGCTCACAGATACGCAGTATTTT.

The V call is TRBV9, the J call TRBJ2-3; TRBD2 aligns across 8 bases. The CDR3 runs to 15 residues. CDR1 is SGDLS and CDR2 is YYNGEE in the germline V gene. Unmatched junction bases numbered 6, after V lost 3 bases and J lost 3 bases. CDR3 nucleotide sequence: TGTGCCAGCAGCGCATGGGGACTAGAGACAGATACGCAGTATTTT. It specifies CASSAWGLETDTQYF. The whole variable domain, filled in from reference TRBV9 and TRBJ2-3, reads DSGVTQTPKHLITATGQRVTLRCSPRSGDLSVYWYQQSLDQGLQFLIQYYNGEERAKGNILERFSAQQFPDLHSELNLSSLELGDSALYFCASSAWGLETDTQYFGPGTRLTVL.

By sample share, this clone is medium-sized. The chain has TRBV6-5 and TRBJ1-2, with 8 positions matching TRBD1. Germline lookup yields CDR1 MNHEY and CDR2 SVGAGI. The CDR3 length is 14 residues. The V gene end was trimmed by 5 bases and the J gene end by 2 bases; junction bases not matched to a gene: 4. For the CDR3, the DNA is TGTGCCAGCAGTCTGAGACAGGGGAACTATGGCTACACCTTC. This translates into CASSLRQGNYGYTF.

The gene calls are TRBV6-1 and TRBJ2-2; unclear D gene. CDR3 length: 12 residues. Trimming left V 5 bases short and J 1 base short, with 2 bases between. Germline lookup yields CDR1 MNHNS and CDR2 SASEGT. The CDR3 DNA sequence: TGTGCCAGCAGTAAGAACACCGGGGAGCTGTTTTTT. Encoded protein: CASSKNTGELFF.

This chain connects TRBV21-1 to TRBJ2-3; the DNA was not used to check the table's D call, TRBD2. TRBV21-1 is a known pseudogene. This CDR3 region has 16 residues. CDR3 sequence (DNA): TGTGCCAGCAGCAGGGGACTAGCGGGAGGTTTACATACGCAGTATTTT. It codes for CASSRGLAGGLHTQYF.

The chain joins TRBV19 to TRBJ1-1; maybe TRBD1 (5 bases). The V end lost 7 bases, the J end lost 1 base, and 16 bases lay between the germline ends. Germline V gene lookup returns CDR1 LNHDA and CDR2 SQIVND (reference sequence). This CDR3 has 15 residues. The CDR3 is CASTSSPGSNTEAFF. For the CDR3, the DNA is TGTGCCAGTACCTCATCACCAGGGTCGAACACTGAAGCTTTCTTT.